What follows describes a single T cell receptor beta chain. Its matching antigen is unknown. The sample is drawn from a study of cytomegalovirus exposure and HLA in healthy donors. Overall study context: There were 90 million to 140 million unique TCR beta sequences, drawn from about 180 million T cells, in an earlier analysis. Overall study findings and caveats: When the data were analyzed later, several of the most significant clusters appeared to be linked to common viral pathogens. According to reports, the classifier identified cytomegalovirus status with high specificity and sensitivity.

CDR1 SGDLS and CDR2 YYNGEE come from the germline V gene. V trimming: 4 bases; J trimming: 2 bases; junction bases outside the gene matches: 3. The CDR3 sequence is 14 residues long. Primers for the PCR totalled 60 Vbeta and 13 Jbeta. The table came from immunoSEQ multiplex PCR; TCRdb's copy has only in-frame clones and leaves some out. The profile covers 120,000 to 150,000 clones, with around 84% appearing a single time and 2.5% to 3.5% taken by the ten largest. J is TRBJ2-3 and V is TRBV9, with TRBD1 identical over 8 bases. What was sequenced was PBMCs. The receptor was isolated from a man in his forties or fifties in good health and CMV-seropositive. As DNA, the CDR3 is TGTGCCAGCAGCCAGGGACAGGACACAGATACGCAGTATTTT. This encodes CASSQGQDTDTQYF.